This passage covers 6 T cell receptor beta chains from one sample sequenced in a study of T cells in women clearing cervical HPV infection. TCRdb's table, derived via immunoSEQ multiplex PCR, lists solely in-frame clones and lacks some. Recorded for this sample: around 30,000 clones. The sequenced material came from blood buffy coat. These receptors originate from a woman aged 18-70 years with a cervical HPV16 infection that either progressed to CIN3+ or cleared (not recorded which).

Regarding this clone: The read finishes 3 residues shy of the CDR3 end, and the germline J gene is used to complete it. This chain links TRBV7-2 with TRBJ1-5, with a tentative D call TRBD1 (5 bases). Germline V CDR1 and CDR2: SGHTA, FQGNSA. This CDR3 has 14 residues. Trimming left V 5 bases short and J 3 bases short, with 11 bases between. Partial CDR3 DNA: TGTGCCAGCAGCGCGCAGGGAAACAATCAGCCC. Its translation is CASSAQGNNQP. The entire CDR3 protein is CASSAQGNNQPQHF. Full variable domain (remainder filled in from reference TRBV7-2 and TRBJ1-5): GAGVSQSPSNKVTEKGKDVELRCDPISGHTALYWYRQSLGQGLEFLIYFQGNSAPDKSGLPSDRFSAERTGGSVSTLTIQRTQQEDSAVYLCASSAQGNNQPQHFGDGTRLSIL.

The sequenced CDR3 bases are TGTGCCAGCAGCCCGACAGGGGGGGTCCGA. It encodes CASSPTGGVR. The whole CDR3 reads CASSPTGGVRAFF. This chain connects TRBV14 to TRBJ1-1; 9 bases align to TRBD1. The missing CDR3 end, 3 residues past where the read stops, is filled in from the germline J gene. Germline V CDR1 and CDR2: SGHDN, FVKESK. The CDR3 runs 13 residues.

In the case of this clone: The missing CDR3 end, 3 residues past where the read stops, is filled in from the germline J gene. This chain connects TRBV5-5 to TRBJ1-2, with TRBD1 identical over 9 bases. The CDR3 has 15 residues. Losses at the gene ends were 3 bases for V and 4 bases for J; bases not matched to a gene: 7. The germline gives CDR1 SGHKS, CDR2 YYEKEE (reference sequence). CDR3 DNA, as far as it was read: TGTGCCAGCAGCTGGGGACAGGGCAAGGTCTATGGC. As protein: CASSWGQGKVYG. The entire CDR3 is CASSWGQGKVYGYTF.

Comments on this clone: The read falls 3 residues short of the CDR3 end, and the missing part is taken from the germline J gene. The chain combines TRBV20-1 with TRBJ1-5; D is perhaps TRBD1 (6 bases). Germline CDR1 reads DFQATT; CDR2 reads SNEGSKA (reference sequence). V lost 2 bases and J lost 6, with 14 bases in between. The CDR3 consists of 14 residues. The sequenced CDR3 bases are TGCAGTGCTAGACCCAACAGGGAAGTTCAGCCC. Amino acids: CSARPNREVQP. The CDR3, in full, reads CSARPNREVQPQHF.

This clone is labeled medium-sized based on frequency. The CDR3 end falls 3 residues outside the read, so it is completed with the germline J gene. V is TRBV2 and J is TRBJ1-6; 7 bases align to TRBD1. The germline V gene has CDR1 SNHLY and CDR2 FYNNEI. The CDR3 extends over 16 amino acids. The V segment lost 5 bases and the J segment 5 bases; nucleotides outside the gene matches: 9. CDR3 sequence reads: CASSILGQENNSPLHF. The CDR3 DNA, read in part, is TGTGCCAGCAGTATTCTAGGACAGGAAAATAATTCACCC. Together with reference TRBV2 and TRBJ1-6, the CDR3 gives the full variable domain: EPEVTQTPSHQVTQMGQEVILRCVPISNHLYFYWYRQILGQKVEFLVSFYNNEISEKSEIFDDQFSVERPDGSNFTLKIRSTKLEDSAMYFCASSILGQENNSPLHFGNGTRLTVT.

A word on this clone: Read sequence stops 3 residues before the CDR3 end, and the germline J gene provides the missing end. The chain recombines TRBV7-9 with TRBJ1-2; D might be TRBD1 (5 bases). Germline V gene lookup returns CDR1 SEHNR and CDR2 FQNEAQ (reference sequence). V was cut by 5 bases and J by 2 bases, with 9 bases left in between. The CDR3 contains 13 residues. Here the CDR3 reads CASSPQENYGYTF. CDR3 DNA, as far as it was read: TGTGCCAGCAGCCCACAGGAAAACTATGGC.